The TCR beta chain under discussion was sequenced for a study of metastatic and nonmetastatic thyroid tumors. Overall study: For malignant and benign thyroid patients, tumor or nodule tissue and blood were the sources whose repertoires were compared.

This clone was detected only a few times. Its antigen is as yet unknown. This CDR3 fails to terminate in the conserved phenylalanine or tryptophan, so it likely reflects a read error. Germline CDR1 is MDHEN and CDR2 is SYDVKM. This CDR3 is 14 amino acids long. Regarding the study as a whole: Reported TCR beta diversity, measured in blood and tumor, was significantly higher for malignant thyroid tumors than for benign nodules.

No patient received treatment before thyroid surgery. Per the authors' pipeline: Variation in CDR3 across clinicopathological groups served as the basis for constructing a distant-metastasis classifier in papillary thyroid cancer. TCRdb ran MiXCR on the PCR reads. None of the V and J calls come from the authors' own analysis; TCRdb made them. The data contain roughly 23,000 clones, roughly a sixth of them seen just once; the ten biggest clones take up approximately 2.9%. The receptor was isolated from a male donor with papillary thyroid cancer or a benign thyroid nodule (not recorded which). Some clones in this sample may be carry-over from other donors' samples. The specimen was adjacent normal tissue. The rearrangement uses TRBV28 and TRBJ2-7; no clear D. The CDR3 coding sequence is TGTGTCAGCAGTTCTGGGCACAGATCCTACGAGCAGTACCTC. Residues: CVSSSGHRSYEQYL.